The 9 T cell receptor beta chains given below trace back to one sample, sequenced in a study of blood T cell repertoires in COVID-19. Method: immunoSEQ multiplex PCR; TCRdb's copy keeps in-frame clones and lacks some. The sample records about 480,000 clones, around 89% being singletons. Sequences were obtained from peripheral blood. These receptors were obtained from a woman aged 50 to 60 with COVID-19, enrolled during active disease.

The chain uses TRBV5-4 and TRBJ2-7; possible D gene TRBD2, 6 bases. Germline V gene lookup returns CDR1 SGHNT and CDR2 YYREEE (reference sequence). This CDR3 comprises 17 residues. Trimming shortened V by 4 bases and J by 3 bases, and 23 bases separated the two germline ends. CDR3 region: CASSPSRRDLGNYEQYF. DNA of the CDR3: TGTGCCAGCAGCCCCTCGAGGAGGGACTTAGGGAACTACGAGCAGTACTTC.

The chain employs TRBV5-4 and TRBJ1-5, with unresolved D. Between the trimmed V and J ends, which lost 4 bases and 2 bases, there was a span of 10 bases. Germline CDR1 SGHNT, CDR2 YYREEE (reference sequence). CDR3 length equals 14 residues. CDR3 amino acids: CASSLARGNQPQHF. CDR3 bases: TGTGCCAGCAGCCTAGCCCGGGGCAATCAGCCCCAGCATTTT.

The CDR3 region is CASGTGGNTEAFF. The CDR3 nucleotides are TGTGCCAGCGGTACCGGGGGGAACACTGAAGCTTTCTTT. The J gene is TRBJ1-1, the V gene TRBV13; tentatively, D is TRBD1 (5 bases). Germline CDR1 is PRHDT and CDR2 is FYEKMQ (reference sequence). This CDR3 is built from 13 residues. V was trimmed by 8 bases and J by 1 base, leaving 11 bases between them.

Ten or more counts support this clone. J is TRBJ1-4 and V is TRBV29-1; D unclear. V lost 5 bases, J lost 7 bases, and 11 bases lay in between. The CDR3 totals 12 residues. Germline CDR1 is SQVTM and CDR2 is ANQGSEA. The CDR3 coding sequence is TGCAGCGTTAATAGGGAGGGTGAAAAACTGTTTTTT. Translation: CSVNREGEKLFF.

This chain uses TRBV6-5 with TRBJ1-2; the D gene is possibly TRBD1 (6 bases). Germline CDR1 is MNHEY and CDR2 is SVGAGI. V lost 6 bases, J lost 8 bases, and 13 bases lay in between. CDR3 length: 12 residues. DNA of the CDR3: TGTGCCAGCAGCAGGGGTATGTCGGGCTACACCTTC. Protein sequence: CASSRGMSGYTF.

V gene TRBV9 combines with J gene TRBJ1-2; D uncertain. The germline V gene encodes CDR1 SGDLS and CDR2 YYNGEE. Trimming left V 0 bases short and J 5 bases short, with 17 bases between. CDR3 length: 16 residues. The CDR3 sequence is CASSVDFDPGLYGYTF. The CDR3 nucleotides are TGTGCCAGCAGCGTAGATTTTGACCCAGGACTTTATGGCTACACCTTC. The whole variable domain, remainder taken from reference TRBV9 and TRBJ1-2, is DSGVTQTPKHLITATGQRVTLRCSPRSGDLSVYWYQQSLDQGLQFLIQYYNGEERAKGNILERFSAQQFPDLHSELNLSSLELGDSALYFCASSVDFDPGLYGYTFGSGTRLTVV.

The CDR3 DNA reads TGTGCCAAGAATGAACAGGCGAACAACTATGGCTACACCTTC. This encodes CAKNEQANNYGYTF. This rearrangement joins TRBV5-8 to TRBJ1-2; possible D gene TRBD1, 5 bases. The CDR3 totals 14 residues. CDR1 is SGHTS, CDR2 YDEGEE, per germline. V lost 9 bases, J lost 2 bases, and 17 bases lay in between. Drawing the rest from reference TRBV5-8 and TRBJ1-2, the complete variable domain is EAGVTQSPTHLIKTRGQQATLRCSPISGHTSVYWYQQALGLGLQFLLWYDEGEERNRGNFPPRFSGRQFPNYSSELNVNALELEDSALYLCAKNEQANNYGYTFGSGTRLTVV.

This CDR3 is CASSRGGGLFDEQFF. DNA for the CDR3: TGTGCCAGCAGCCGAGGGGGGGGCCTATTTGATGAGCAGTTCTTC. The chain recombines TRBV11-2 with TRBJ2-1; TRBD2 is a possible D gene (7 bases). CDR3 size: 15 residues. The V and J ends lost 5 bases and 8 bases respectively, with 19 bases between them. CDR1 is SGHAT and CDR2 is FQNNGV in the germline V gene. Combining the CDR3 with reference TRBV11-2 and TRBJ2-1 gives the whole variable domain EAGVAQSPRYKIIEKRQSVAFWCNPISGHATLYWYQQILGQGPKLLIQFQNNGVVDDSQLPKDRFSAERLKGVDSTLKIQPAKLEDSAVYLCASSRGGGLFDEQFFGPGTRLTVL.

The chain combines TRBV27 with TRBJ2-3; D is perhaps TRBD2 (7 bases). CDR1 is MNHEY and CDR2 is SMNVEV in the germline V gene (reference sequence). V lost 8 bases, J lost 4 bases, and 13 bases lay in between. CDR3 length: 13 residues. As DNA, the CDR3 is TGTGCCAGCGGGAGGGGGGGCCCAGATACGCAGTATTTT. Translated, it gives CASGRGGPDTQYF.